This TCR beta chain comes out of a study of shared T cell receptors in the human thymus. The germline V gene encodes CDR1 SGHTS and CDR2 YDEGEE. This CDR3 spans 14 amino acids. Produced via immunoSEQ multiplex PCR; TCRdb's table is partial and in-frame only. The table includes fewer than 700,000 clones, approximately 87% detected once. In its sample, this clone was seen a few times. Sequence at one end of the junction differs from germline and may be a read error. In addition, the sample was reused for a study of human thymus T cells.

The sequence was obtained from a boy under two years old with a congenital heart defect. The chain employs TRBV5-8 and TRBJ1-3; D call uncertain. Material: thymocytes. Written as DNA, the CDR3 is TGTGCCAGCAGCTTTGGCGGCCCTGGGAACACCATATATTTT. Translation: CASSFGGPGNTIYF.